A selection of T cell receptor beta chains follows, all from one sample in a study of shared clonotypes between healthy human individuals. Here immunoSEQ multiplex PCR was the method, and the copy in TCRdb shows in-frame clones only, minus some. The sample holds about 92,000 clones; around 68% are singletons and the top ten take 50%. The sequencing sample was made of memory CD8+ T cells sorted from blood. Receptor source: a man in his thirties or forties in good health. The CDR3 runs from the conserved cysteine through the conserved F or W.

j_call: TRBJ1-1
v_call: TRBV27
cdr3_aa: CASSSINTEAFF

j_call: TRBJ2-1
v_call: TRBV4-1
cdr3_aa: CASSQGASGTRYNEQFF

j_call: TRBJ1-2
v_call: TRBV30
cdr3_aa: CAWTELNYGYTF

j_call: TRBJ2-7
v_call: TRBV7-9
cdr3_aa: CASSYPLYEQYF

j_call: TRBJ2-1
v_call: TRBV4-1
cdr3_aa: CASSQGAGGYNEQFF

j_call: TRBJ2-1
v_call: TRBV10-1
cdr3_aa: CASSPATSGALHEQFF

j_call: TRBJ2-5
v_call: TRBV29-1
cdr3_aa: CSPVGPGETQYF

j_call: TRBJ2-3
v_call: TRBV27
cdr3_aa: CASSLRGYGLAGTDTQYF

j_call: TRBJ2-7
v_call: TRBV29-1
cdr3_aa: CSVEVPERTRFSYEQYF

j_call: TRBJ2-1
v_call: TRBV7-9
cdr3_aa: CASSLADPGPHHYNEQFF

j_call: TRBJ2-1
v_call: TRBV28
cdr3_aa: CASSFPSDRYDEQFF

j_call: TRBJ2-5
v_call: TRBV5-6
cdr3_aa: CASSLALAGPQETQYF

j_call: TRBJ2-7
v_call: TRBV28
cdr3_aa: CASRAATYEQYF

j_call: TRBJ1-2
v_call: TRBV2
cdr3_aa: CASSGDRVNYGYTF

j_call: TRBJ2-6
v_call: TRBV28
cdr3_aa: CASSLSGGMSSGANVLTF

j_call: TRBJ1-5
v_call: TRBV2
cdr3_aa: CASSQEVRQPQHF

j_call: TRBJ2-1
v_call: TRBV2
cdr3_aa: CASSTIGQPYNEQFF

j_call: TRBJ2-2
v_call: TRBV29-1
cdr3_aa: CSVALTGELFF

j_call: TRBJ2-7
v_call: TRBV5-1
cdr3_aa: CASRPDSYEQYF

j_call: TRBJ2-1
v_call: TRBV23-1
cdr3_aa: CASSQSGNEQFF

j_call: TRBJ1-1
v_call: TRBV11-2
cdr3_aa: CASSLQGQGNTEAFF

j_call: TRBJ2-1
v_call: TRBV30
cdr3_aa: CAWSVTGTSGRAGTLVNNEQFF

j_call: TRBJ2-7
v_call: TRBV2
cdr3_aa: CASNPGTRRDEQYF

j_call: TRBJ2-7
v_call: TRBV10-2
cdr3_aa: CASSAFSSYEQYF

j_call: TRBJ2-1
v_call: TRBV5-1
cdr3_aa: CASSLASEPYNEQFF

j_call: TRBJ2-2
v_call: TRBV18
cdr3_aa: CASSPRGEGGRFTGELFF

j_call: TRBJ1-1
v_call: TRBV5-1
cdr3_aa: CASSLGIVGETEAFF

j_call: TRBJ2-7
v_call: TRBV25-1
cdr3_aa: CASSGGQSYEQYF